These 8 T cell receptor beta chains came from one sample sequenced in a study of blood T cell repertoires in COVID-19. Clones were sequenced by immunoSEQ multiplex PCR, and TCRdb holds only the in-frame ones, with some missing. The sample comprises about 140,000 clones, 60% to 80% of which are singletons, and roughly 9% rests with the top ten. What was sequenced was peripheral blood. The receptors derive from a woman in her forties or fifties with active or convalescent COVID-19.

The gene calls are TRBV6-2 or TRBV6-3 and TRBJ2-2, with D maybe TRBD2 (6 bases). Germline assignment: CDR1 MNHEY and CDR2 SVGEGT. V gave up 2 bases and J gave up 4 bases, with 17 bases separating them. This CDR3 is built from 17 residues. CDR3 coding DNA: TGTGCCAGCAGTTACGAATTCGGGAGTATGATCACCGGGGAGCTGTTTTTT. This codes for CASSYEFGSMITGELFF.

This chain uses TRBV6-1 with TRBJ2-2; TRBD2 matches 13 bases. J was trimmed by 5 bases and V by 3 bases; bases with no gene match: 3. CDR3 length equals 16 residues. Germline V gene data show CDR1 as MNHNS and CDR2 as SASEGT. The CDR3 protein is CASSDGLAGATGELFF. The CDR3, as DNA: TGTGCCAGCAGTGACGGACTAGCGGGAGCAACCGGGGAGCTGTTTTTT.

The chain joins TRBV28 to TRBJ1-1; 9 nucleotides agree with TRBD1. Germline V gene lookup returns CDR1 MDHEN and CDR2 SYDVKM. The J segment lost 1 base and the V segment lost 6 bases, leaving 6 bases of the junction unmatched. This CDR3 comprises 15 residues. The CDR3 reads CASSVGTGRNTEAFF. The DNA of the CDR3 is TGTGCCAGCAGCGTTGGGACAGGGAGGAACACTGAAGCTTTCTTT.

The sample holds a few counts of this clone. This chain connects TRBV15 to TRBJ1-6, with TRBD1 matching 10 bases. Germline V gene data show CDR1 as LNHNV and CDR2 as YYDKDF (reference sequence). The CDR3 has 12 amino acids. J was trimmed by 16 bases and V by 3 bases; bases with no gene match: 3. CDR3 region: CATSRDRGGLHF. CDR3 in DNA: TGTGCCACCAGCAGGGACAGGGGGGGACTCCACTTT.

The rearrangement joins TRBV7-2 to TRBJ2-1; D perhaps matches TRBD1 (5 bases). Germline V gene data show CDR1 as SGHTA and CDR2 as FQGNSA. The germline V and J ends were trimmed by 3 bases and 8 bases, with 14 bases remaining between them. This CDR3 has 14 residues. CDR3 in amino acids: CASSFQGAGDEQFF. The DNA for the CDR3 is TGTGCCAGCAGCTTCCAGGGCGCTGGCGATGAGCAGTTCTTC.

The chain links TRBV4-2 to TRBJ1-6; a weak D match, TRBD1 (6 bases). Germline V gives CDR1 LGHNA, CDR2 YNFKEQ. Trimming took off 2 bases at V and 7 bases at J, with 15 bases between the two ends. The CDR3 is made up of 16 amino acids. The CDR3 reads CASSQSGGQRNSPLHF. The CDR3 DNA reads TGTGCCAGCAGCCAATCAGGCGGACAGAGGAATTCACCCCTCCACTTT.

This clone occurred a few times. This sequence joins TRBV4-1 and TRBJ2-7; TRBD1 agrees at 7 bases. The CDR3 totals 14 residues. The J segment lost 6 bases and the V segment lost 0 bases, leaving 5 bases of the junction unmatched. The germline V gene encodes CDR1 MGHRA and CDR2 YSYEKL. This chain's CDR3 is CASSQENRGPEQYF. CDR3 nucleotide sequence: TGCGCCAGCAGCCAAGAAAACAGGGGTCCCGAGCAGTACTTC.

This clone was detected only once. The chain is built from TRBV5-1 and TRBJ2-3, with 8 bases fitting TRBD2. This CDR3 region has 16 residues. Trimming cost V 4 bases and J 3 bases; bases outside gene matches: 10. Germline assignment: CDR1 SGHRS and CDR2 YFSETQ. In DNA, the CDR3 is TGCGCCAGCAGCAAAACCGGGGGGGTTTCAACAGATACGCAGTATTTT. Translating it yields CASSKTGGVSTDTQYF.